This is a list of T cell receptor beta chains from one sample in a study of Tregs in tolerant kidney transplant recipients. No antigens are known for them. Sequencing used immunoSEQ multiplex PCR; TCRdb keeps in-frame clones, though not all of them. The sample lists about 31,000 clones, about four fifths occurring once. The source material was Tregs from blood cultured with allogeneic cells. The receptors here all came from a human donor in good health. CDR3s include the opening cysteine and the closing phenylalanine or tryptophan. The order of the fields is CDR3 DNA, CDR3 protein, J gene, clone size, D gene, V gene. A D gene is named only where the DNA matches it firmly. Clone sizes are given selectively: once, few, many, or a class where the clone is expanded.

DNA: TGTGCCAGCTCACCGAGCCCCTCTGGGACGGTAGATACGCAGTATTTT
CDR3: CASSPSPSGTVDTQYF
J: TRBJ2-3
size: once
D: .
V: TRBV18

DNA: TGCAGCGTTGAAGGGACTATGAACACCGGGGAGCTGTTTTTT
CDR3: CSVEGTMNTGELFF
J: TRBJ2-2
size: .
D: .
V: TRBV29-1

DNA: TGTGCCACCCGGACAGACTTGAACACTGAAGCTTTCTTT
CDR3: CATRTDLNTEAFF
J: TRBJ1-1
size: once
D: .
V: TRBV10-3

DNA: TGTGCCAGCACGAGGGAACTTAGGGGTAACTATGGCTACACCTTC
CDR3: CASTRELRGNYGYTF
J: TRBJ1-2
size: .
D: .
V: TRBV9

DNA: TGTGCCAGCAGCTTTCAGGGACACTATGGCTACACCTTC
CDR3: CASSFQGHYGYTF
J: TRBJ1-2
size: .
D: .
V: TRBV7-9

DNA: TGTGCCAGCAGCCAACAGAACTATGGCTACACCTTC
CDR3: CASSQQNYGYTF
J: TRBJ1-2
size: medium-sized
D: .
V: TRBV7-8

DNA: TGTGCCAGCAGTTTAGACGGCAATCAGCCCCAGCATTTT
CDR3: CASSLDGNQPQHF
J: TRBJ1-5
size: .
D: .
V: TRBV28

DNA: TGCGCCAGCAGCTCTTGGAGGGGAGGGGGCTACACCTTC
CDR3: CASSSWRGGGYTF
J: TRBJ1-2
size: .
D: .
V: TRBV5-1

DNA: TGTGCCAGCAGCTTAACAGGGGCCCTCTCTGGGGCCAACGTCCTGACTTTC
CDR3: CASSLTGALSGANVLTF
J: TRBJ2-6
size: .
D: TRBD1
V: TRBV7-9

DNA: TGTGCCAGCAGCCCCCAGACTAGTCGGTACACAGATACGCAGTATTTT
CDR3: CASSPQTSRYTDTQYF
J: TRBJ2-3
size: .
D: .
V: TRBV5-5

DNA: TGTGCCAGCAGCAAAGCCGAGGGGCCCTACTACGAGCAGTACTTC
CDR3: CASSKAEGPYYEQYF
J: TRBJ2-7
size: .
D: .
V: TRBV21-1

DNA: TGTGCCGGGCCCTCAAAGGGCACCCTCAATGAGCAGTTCTTC
CDR3: CAGPSKGTLNEQFF
J: TRBJ2-1
size: few
D: .
V: TRBV27

DNA: TGCGCCAGCAGCCCCCAGGGGCAAAGCAATCAGCCCCAGCATTTT
CDR3: CASSPQGQSNQPQHF
J: TRBJ1-5
size: .
D: .
V: TRBV5-1

DNA: TGCGCCAGCAGCCAAGATCTTCGGCGAGATACGCAGTATTTT
CDR3: CASSQDLRRDTQYF
J: TRBJ2-3
size: .
D: .
V: TRBV4-3

DNA: TGTGCCAGCAGCTTCTACAATGAGCAGTTCTTC
CDR3: CASSFYNEQFF
J: TRBJ2-1
size: .
D: .
V: TRBV7-2

DNA: TGCGCCAGCAGCTCGGACAGGGATCAGCCCCAGCATTTT
CDR3: CASSSDRDQPQHF
J: TRBJ1-5
size: .
D: TRBD1
V: TRBV5-1

DNA: TGCGCCAGCAGTGTGGGATCTGGAAACACCATATATTTT
CDR3: CASSVGSGNTIYF
J: TRBJ1-3
size: .
D: .
V: TRBV5-1

DNA: TGTGCCAGCAGCCGGCAGGGGATAGCTGGAAACACCATATATTTT
CDR3: CASSRQGIAGNTIYF
J: TRBJ1-3
size: .
D: .
V: TRBV11-2

DNA: TGTGCCAGCAGCCCTCTAGCCGGGGGGGCCTACAATGAGCAGTTCTTC
CDR3: CASSPLAGGAYNEQFF
J: TRBJ2-1
size: .
D: TRBD2
V: TRBV7-2

DNA: TGTGCCAGCTCACCGGACCCAGGGACCCAGTACTTC
CDR3: CASSPDPGTQYF
J: TRBJ2-5
size: .
D: .
V: TRBV18

DNA: TGTGCCAGCCACGCCTCGGGGGGGCCAGATACGCAGTATTTT
CDR3: CASHASGGPDTQYF
J: TRBJ2-3
size: few
D: TRBD2
V: TRBV6-6

DNA: TGTGCCAGCAGCTTGGAGGGAATTGAAGGCTACGAGCAGTACTTC
CDR3: CASSLEGIEGYEQYF
J: TRBJ2-7
size: .
D: .
V: TRBV7-2

DNA: TGTGCCAGCAGCTTGAGTCGGGACACAGATACGCAGTATTTT
CDR3: CASSLSRDTDTQYF
J: TRBJ2-3
size: .
D: .
V: TRBV5-4